Shown below are 9 T cell receptor beta chains from a single sample sequenced in a study of beta chain features in type 1 diabetes. The investigators reverse transcribed all of the isolated RNA, so they sequenced expressed TCRB transcripts. The data were produced by immunoSEQ multiplex PCR, yet TCRdb's version contains in-frame clones alone and is incomplete. The table has more than 100,000 clones, 9% seen once. Which antigens these TCRs recognize remains unknown. General observations from the study: Researchers report that Type 1 diabetes patients had moderately but significantly shorter TCRB CDR3s across all four CD4+ subsets.

Sequences were obtained from central memory CD4+ T cells from blood. The origin of the receptors is a man aged 25 to 40 with type 1 diabetes.

This sequence joins TRBV28 and TRBJ2-1; maybe TRBD2 (5 bases). CDR1 is MDHEN, CDR2 SYDVKM, per germline. V was shortened by 3 bases and J by 4 bases, with 16 bases between the two germline ends. The CDR3 length is 16 residues. The CDR3 region has the DNA TGTGCCAGCAGTTTTAGGTCGTCGGGAATATACAATGAGCAGTTCTTC. It codes for CASSFRSSGIYNEQFF.

The V and J genes are TRBV29-1 and TRBJ1-1; maybe TRBD1 (6 bases). There are 14 residues in the CDR3. V lost 4 bases and J 1 base, leaving 13 bases between the germline ends. CDR1 is SQVTM, CDR2 ANQGSEA, per germline. The CDR3: CSVAQPQGNTEAFF. The CDR3 bases are TGCAGCGTTGCCCAACCACAGGGGAACACTGAAGCTTTCTTT.

The chain carries TRBV6-1 and TRBJ2-7; a possible D gene is TRBD2 (7 bases). Germline V gene data show CDR1 as MNHNS and CDR2 as SASEGT. This CDR3 has 13 amino acids. Trimming left V 8 bases short and J 2 bases short, with 13 bases between. CDR3 DNA: TGTGCCAGCGCGGACGGGGGGCCCTACGAGCAGTACTTC. This translates into CASADGGPYEQYF.

This clone was seen more than once but under ten times. The chain employs TRBV15 and TRBJ2-4, with D tentatively TRBD2 (5 bases). This CDR3 region has 15 residues. V lost 3 bases and J lost 3, with 12 bases in between. From germline, CDR1 is LNHNV and CDR2 YYDKDF (reference sequence). The CDR3 loop is CATSSDYDFKNIQYF. DNA of the CDR3: TGTGCCACCAGCAGTGACTACGACTTCAAAAACATTCAGTACTTC.

This clone was counted between two and nine times. The rearrangement links TRBV7-3 to TRBJ2-5; tentatively, D is TRBD1 (6 bases). The CDR3 loop spans 13 amino acids. CDR1 and CDR2 from the germline V gene are SGHTA and FQGTGA. Trimming left V 3 bases short and J 3 bases short, with 8 bases between. CDR3: CASSFPGEETQYF. The CDR3 region has the DNA TGTGCCAGCAGCTTCCCAGGGGAAGAGACCCAGTACTTC.

V usage is TRBV5-1 and J usage is TRBJ2-1, with 8 bases aligning to TRBD1. CDR3 length equals 14 residues. The germline V gene has CDR1 SGHRS and CDR2 YFSETQ. With V trimmed by 0 bases and J by 8 bases, 4 bases remained unmatched. CDR3 sequence: CASSLDRGIDEQFF. The CDR3 DNA reads TGCGCCAGCAGCTTGGACAGGGGGATAGATGAGCAGTTCTTC.

A few counts support this clone. The chain couples TRBV29-1 to TRBJ1-2; no clear D gene. This CDR3 has 16 amino acids. Germline CDR1 and CDR2: SQVTM and ANQGSEA. The V and J ends lost 4 bases and 5 bases respectively, with 23 bases between them. CDR3 bases: TGCAGCGTTGCCCAGATTGGAGGAGAAACGGGGTATGGCTACACCTTC. This sequence encodes CSVAQIGGETGYGYTF. Full variable domain (missing parts from reference TRBV29-1 and TRBJ1-2): SAVISQKPSRDICQRGTSLTIQCQVDSQVTMMFWYRQQPGQSLTLIATANQGSEATYESGFVIDKFPISRPNLTFSTLTVSNMSPEDSSIYLCSVAQIGGETGYGYTFGSGTRLTVV.

This clone was observed a few times. V usage is TRBV7-2 and J usage is TRBJ2-3, with 9 bases fitting TRBD2. Germline V gene sequence: CDR1 SGHTA, CDR2 FQGNSA. V trimming: 1 base; J trimming: 6 bases; junction bases outside the gene matches: 5. CDR3 length: 15 residues. Here the CDR3 reads CASSLGTSVTDTQYF. CDR3 DNA: TGTGCCAGCAGCTTAGGGACTAGCGTCACGGATACGCAGTATTTT.

This chain uses TRBV4-2 with TRBJ2-5; D perhaps matches TRBD2 (6 bases). The germline V gene encodes CDR1 LGHNA and CDR2 YNFKEQ. The CDR3 loop spans 16 amino acids. Trimming took 5 bases from V and 1 from J, leaving 17 bases between them. DNA of the CDR3: TGTGCCAGCAGCTTTAACCACGGGACTGCCCAAGAGACCCAGTACTTC. Translation gives CASSFNHGTAQETQYF.